This T cell receptor (beta chain) was captured by sequencing in a study of CD8 T cells in Susac syndrome. cDNA came from about 0.5 to 1 ug RNA primed by random hexamers. Amplification of TCR beta CDR3 across 54 Vbeta and 13 Jbeta was performed with immunoSEQ multiplex PCR. A single record per CDR3 protein comes from TCRdb applying MiXCR to the immunoSEQ multiplex PCR reads. Altogether over 100,000 distinct CDR3 sequences are present, 92% being singletons, with the ten largest covering around 0.12%. The V end lost 4 bases, the J end lost 0 bases, and 10 bases lay between the germline ends. The germline V gene encodes CDR1 LGHNA and CDR2 YSLEER. This CDR3 region has 15 residues. The sequenced target, TCR beta, came from blood CD8+ and CD4+ T cells.

The V call is TRBV4-3, the J call TRBJ2-1; D is unresolved. This TCR was recovered from a human donor in good health. Sequenced: CD8+ T cells from PBMCs. CDR3 nucleotide sequence: TGCGCCAGCAGCCCGACTCGCAGCTCCTACAATGAGCAGTTCTTC. Its translation: CASSPTRSSYNEQFF.